The 25 T cell receptor beta chains listed next were all sequenced from one sample in a study of T cells in Graves' hyperthyroidism and ophthalmopathy. The source material, RNA transcripts, was used to amplify TCR beta CDR3 regions. TCR CDR3 underwent first-round RT-PCR with the HTBI primer set. One entry per CDR3 protein results from TCRdb running MiXCR on the multiplex PCR reads. The data contain about 680,000 distinct CDR3 sequences, 30% to 40% of them singletons. Sequencing input: blood. Every receptor here comes from a woman between 35 and 50 years old with Graves' hyperthyroidism.

The chain combines TRBV7-6 with TRBJ2-2; no clear D gene. V gave up 5 bases and J gave up 6 bases, with 10 bases separating them. The CDR3 totals 13 residues. Germline assignment: CDR1 SGHVS and CDR2 FNYEAQ. The CDR3 spells CASSHPGSGELFF. CDR3 DNA: TGTGCCAGCAGCCACCCCGGCTCCGGGGAGCTGTTTTTT.

This clonotype appeared a few times. V and J are TRBV6-2 or TRBV6-3 and TRBJ1-3, with D perhaps TRBD1 (6 bases). Trimming pared 7 bases from V and 0 bases from J, leaving 16 bases between. The CDR3 totals 16 residues. Germline CDR1 reads MNHEY; CDR2 reads SVGEGT. Here the CDR3 DNA reads TGTGCCAGCACCATACCCGTGACAGGCTCTGGAAACACCATATATTTT. Protein sequence: CASTIPVTGSGNTIYF.

This clonotype was observed a few times. In this CDR3 the conserved last residue, phenylalanine or tryptophan, is missing, so a read error is likely. It is unclear where the CDR3 begins or ends on the DNA, so no DNA is shown, and the CDR3 is as TCRdb lists it. The J gene is TRBJ2-5, the V gene TRBV10-3. Germline V CDR1 and CDR2: ENHRY, SYGVKD. 8 amino acids form the CDR3, both terminal residues included. The CDR3 spells CAISASNS.

This clonotype was detected a few times. This chain joins TRBV6-6 and TRBJ1-1; D gene ambiguous. The CDR3 sequence is 13 residues long. Looked up from germline, CDR1 is MNHNY and CDR2 is SVGAGI (reference sequence). Deletions cut 6 bases from V and 6 bases from J, with 14 bases between. CDR3 residues: CASRGRAAAEAFF. The DNA of the CDR3 is TGTGCCAGCAGAGGGCGGGCGGCGGCTGAAGCTTTCTTT.

In its sample, this clonotype was seen a few times. V is TRBV12-3 or TRBV12-4 and J is TRBJ1-1; 9 bases are a match to TRBD1. Germline trimming cut 10 bases from V and 4 bases from J; bases unmatched to any gene: 7. The CDR3 length is 13 residues. The CDR3 sequence: CAMARQGGTEAFF. CDR3 bases: TGTGCCATGGCGAGACAGGGGGGCACTGAAGCTTTCTTT.

Concerning this clonotype itself: Given a much more abundant clone one base away, this may be a read error. This chain uses TRBV11-2 with TRBJ2-5; D unresolved. Germline V CDR1 and CDR2: SGHAT, FQNNGV. This CDR3 is 14 amino acids long. The CDR3 spells CASSQDTYQEAQYF. The CDR3 nucleotides read TGCGCCAGCAGCCAAGACACGTACCAAGAGGCCCAGTACTTC.

This clonotype was counted at least ten times. The chain links TRBV29-1 to TRBJ1-1; D unresolved. CDR1 SQVTM and CDR2 ANQGSEA come from the germline V gene. The CDR3 loop spans 13 amino acids. V gave up 5 bases and J gave up 3 bases, with 13 bases separating them. The CDR3 loop reads CSVSAHWDTEAFF. In DNA, the CDR3 is TGCAGCGTTTCTGCACATTGGGACACTGAAGCTTTCTTT. The full variable domain, its missing parts supplied by reference TRBV29-1 and TRBJ1-1, is SAVISQKPSRDICQRGTSLTIQCQVDSQVTMMFWYRQQPGQSLTLIATANQGSEATYESGFVIDKFPISRPNLTFSTLTVSNMSPEDSSIYLCSVSAHWDTEAFFGQGTRLTVV.

This chain joins TRBV20-1 and TRBJ2-7; 7 bases agree with TRBD1. The CDR3 has 15 residues. Per germline, CDR1 DFQATT and CDR2 SNEGSKA (reference sequence). Losses at the gene ends were 2 bases for V and 3 bases for J; bases not matched to a gene: 10. CDR3 coding DNA: TGCAGTGCTAGACGGAATGGACAGGCAGACTACGAGCAGTACTTC. Translating it yields CSARRNGQADYEQYF.

The V and J genes are TRBV7-3 and TRBJ2-7, with TRBD2 matching over 13 bases. V shed 11 bases, J shed 6 bases, and the junction held 10 bases outside the gene matches. This CDR3 is built from 14 residues. The germline V gene encodes CDR1 SGHTA and CDR2 FQGTGA. CDR3 in DNA: TGTGCCTGGAGGCCGGGACTAGCGGGATCCGAGCAGTACTTC. It yields the protein CAWRPGLAGSEQYF.

This sequence joins TRBV7-2 and TRBJ1-2, with D possibly TRBD1 on 6 matching bases. Trimming shortened V by 0 bases and J by 12 bases, and 17 bases separated the two germline ends. The CDR3 has 14 amino acids. CDR1 and CDR2 from the germline V gene are SGHTA and FQGNSA. CDR3 bases: TGTGCCAGCAGCTTAGCTCTAGGGGGAGGCGGCCACACCTTC. Translating it yields CASSLALGGGGHTF.

This clonotype has more than one count but fewer than ten. The chain employs TRBV19 and TRBJ1-2; D possibly corresponds to TRBD1 (6 bases). Per germline, CDR1 LNHDA and CDR2 SQIVND (reference sequence). The V end lost 8 bases, the J end lost 2 bases, and 21 bases lay between the germline ends. CDR3 size: 16 residues. The CDR3 loop reads CASLSQGISSNYGYTF. The CDR3 DNA reads TGTGCCAGTTTATCACAGGGCATATCCTCCAACTATGGCTACACCTTC. The full variable domain, in which reference TRBV19 and TRBJ1-2 provide the parts outside the CDR3, is DGGITQSPKYLFRKEGQNVTLSCEQNLNHDAMYWYRQDPGQGLRLIYYSQIVNDFQKGDIAEGYSVSREKKESFPLTVTSAQKNPTAFYLCASLSQGISSNYGYTFGSGTRLTVV.

With respect to this clonotype: This may stem from a read error, because a much larger clone lies one nucleotide away. This rearrangement joins TRBV20-1 to TRBJ1-2; TRBD1 might be the D (6 bases). The CDR3 runs to 13 residues. Deletions cut 0 bases from V and 13 bases from J, with 18 bases between. Germline CDR1 and CDR2: DFQATT and SNEGSKA (reference sequence). CDR3 residues: CSARDGGRESCTF. CDR3 in DNA: TGCAGTGCTAGAGATGGGGGCCGAGAAAGCTGCACCTTC.

This clonotype was counted only a few times. This chain links TRBV9 with TRBJ2-5; the D is unclear. This CDR3 contains 16 residues. V gave up 0 bases and J gave up 0 bases, with 12 bases separating them. Germline-derived CDR1 and CDR2 are SGDLS and YYNGEE. The CDR3 region has the DNA TGTGCCAGCAGCGTAGCGGTAGGAACGTACCAAGAGACCCAGTACTTC. It yields the protein CASSVAVGTYQETQYF.

This clonotype occurred many times. The J gene is TRBJ2-6, the V gene TRBV29-1; D ambiguous. Trimming cost V 0 bases and J 0 bases, with 6 bases left between them. The CDR3 spans 15 residues. Germline V gene data show CDR1 as SQVTM and CDR2 as ANQGSEA. The CDR3 coding sequence is TGCAGCGTTGAAGAGTCAAGCTCTGGGGCCAACGTCCTGACTTTC. Translation: CSVEESSSGANVLTF.

Details on this clonotype: A much larger clone lies a single base off, so this may be a read error. The rearrangement links TRBV9 to TRBJ1-6; weak D call: TRBD1 (6 bases). The germline V gene has CDR1 SGDLS and CDR2 YYNGEE. The CDR3 covers 16 residues. Written as DNA, the CDR3 is TGTACCAGCAGCGTAGAATTACAGGGAGTGGGATCACCCCTCCACTTT. It encodes CTSSVELQGVGSPLHF.

This sequence joins TRBV29-1 and TRBJ1-1; D ambiguous. The ends were cut back, 4 bases at V and 1 base at J, with 13 bases in the middle. The CDR3 has 14 residues. Germline CDR1 is SQVTM and CDR2 is ANQGSEA. CDR3 DNA sequence: TGCAGCGTTGGCAGTATAACCCCGAACACTGAAGCTTTCTTT. It codes for CSVGSITPNTEAFF.

The gene calls are TRBV27 and TRBJ1-6, with D maybe TRBD1 (5 bases). This CDR3 is 17 amino acids long. CDR1 is MNHEY, CDR2 SMNVEV, per germline (reference sequence). V was clipped by 6 bases and J by 10 bases, with 25 bases between them. The CDR3 DNA follows: TGTGCCAGCAGCCTTAACTTCGCACAGGAGCACCCATCACCCCTCCACTTT. Its translation: CASSLNFAQEHPSPLHF.

This clonotype has at least ten counts. The chain uses TRBV20-1 and TRBJ2-7; a weak D match, TRBD1 (6 bases). The CDR3 is 14 residues long. V was trimmed by 0 bases and J by 0 bases, leaving 9 bases between them. CDR1 DFQATT and CDR2 SNEGSKA come from the germline V gene (reference sequence). The CDR3 loop reads CSARDQGRSYEQYF. The CDR3, as DNA: TGCAGTGCTAGAGATCAGGGGCGCTCCTACGAGCAGTACTTC.

This rearrangement joins TRBV11-2 to TRBJ1-1; D is undetermined. V was cut by 1 base and J by 0 bases, with 6 bases left in between. This CDR3 has 14 amino acids. CDR1 is SGHAT, CDR2 FQNNGV, per germline. The CDR3 DNA sequence: TGTGCCAGCAGCTTAGCACTCATGAACACTGAAGCTTTCTTT. Residues: CASSLALMNTEAFF.

In its sample, this clonotype was seen many times. The chain couples TRBV13 to TRBJ2-7, with 7 nucleotides matching TRBD1. CDR3 length: 13 residues. V dropped 5 bases and J dropped 3; count of bases not matched to a gene: 4. CDR1 and CDR2 (germline): PRHDT, FYEKMQ (reference sequence). CDR3 residues: CASSTWDSYEQYF. The DNA for the CDR3 is TGTGCCAGCAGCACCTGGGACAGCTACGAGCAGTACTTC.

Remarks on this clonotype: This may come from a read error, since a much larger clone is one base off. The chain couples TRBV19 to TRBJ2-7; 13 bases line up with TRBD2. V was pared by 6 bases and J by 6 bases, with 8 bases of the junction left unmatched. CDR1 and CDR2 from the germline V gene are LNHDA and SQIVND (reference sequence). The CDR3 is 15 amino acids. The CDR3 DNA is TGTGCCAGTAGCACGGGACTAGCGGGACGGTGCGAGCAGTACTTC. Its translation is CASSTGLAGRCEQYF.

The chain couples TRBV9 to TRBJ1-4, with 7 bases fitting TRBD1. The trim removed 3 bases at V and 3 bases at J, leaving 5 bases unmatched. The CDR3 sequence is 15 residues long. Germline CDR1 SGDLS, CDR2 YYNGEE. CDR3 residues: CASSENRGPNEKLFF. CDR3 nucleotide sequence: TGTGCCAGCAGCGAAAACAGGGGCCCTAATGAAAAACTGTTTTTT.

This rearrangement joins TRBV10-3 to TRBJ2-7; possible D gene TRBD2, 5 bases. This CDR3 is built from 15 residues. Trimming cost V 3 bases and J 0 bases, with 12 bases left between them. Germline CDR1 and CDR2: ENHRY and SYGVKD. CDR3 in amino acids: CAISDDLASSYEQYF. As DNA, the CDR3 is TGTGCCATCAGTGACGACCTAGCCTCCTCCTACGAGCAGTACTTC.

This clonotype was seen many times. The chain has TRBV5-8 and TRBJ1-2; no reliable D call. The CDR3 length is 15 residues. CDR1 is SGHTS and CDR2 is YDEGEE in the germline V gene. The germline V and J ends were trimmed by 6 bases and 1 base, with 16 bases remaining between them. CDR3 in amino acids: CASTIPQLGNYGYTF. In DNA form, the CDR3 reads TGTGCCAGCACAATACCTCAGCTGGGTAACTATGGCTACACCTTC.

A few counts support this clonotype. The chain uses TRBV19 and TRBJ1-5; 8 positions match TRBD1. The CDR3 consists of 16 residues. Looked up from germline, CDR1 is LNHDA and CDR2 is SQIVND (reference sequence). J was trimmed by 0 bases and V by 6 bases; bases with no gene match: 7. In nucleotides, the CDR3 is TGTGCCAGTAGAGAAGGACAGGGCTATAGCAATCAGCCCCAGCATTTT. This encodes CASREGQGYSNQPQHF.